The 25 T cell receptor beta chains in this list originate from one sample, sequenced in a study of CD8 T cells in Susac syndrome. Roughly 0.45 to 1 ug RNA was reverse transcribed with random hexamers. From the immunoSEQ multiplex PCR reads, TCRdb called clonotypes with MiXCR, one entry per CDR3 protein. In the table there are about 120,000 distinct CDR3 sequences, about 95% of which are singletons. The sample consisted of CD4+ T cells from PBMCs. The receptors derive from a human donor in good health.

The chain couples TRBV3-1 to TRBJ2-7; TRBD2 matches 10 bases. CDR3 length equals 16 residues. After removal of 2 bases from V and 2 bases from J, the junction contained 6 bases not matched to a gene. The germline V gene has CDR1 LGHDT and CDR2 YNNKEL (reference sequence). The CDR3 reads CASSQIGAGGPYEQYF. The CDR3 DNA reads as TGTGCCAGCAGCCAAATCGGAGCGGGAGGGCCCTACGAGCAGTACTTC.

This clonotype appeared a single time. The J gene is TRBJ1-5, the V gene TRBV3-1; the D gene is possibly TRBD1 (6 bases). The ends were cut back, 1 base at V and 0 bases at J, with 7 bases in the middle. The germline V gene has CDR1 LGHDT and CDR2 YNNKEL (reference sequence). The CDR3 is 15 amino acids. The chain's CDR3 is CASSQGGPSNQPQHF. The CDR3 bases are TGTGCCAGCAGCCAAGGGGGGCCTAGCAATCAGCCCCAGCATTTT.

This chain uses TRBV6-6 with TRBJ2-5; D gene unclear. There are 15 residues in the CDR3. V lost 0 bases to trimming and J lost 4 bases, with 12 bases between them. Germline-derived CDR1 and CDR2 are MNHNY and SVGAGI (reference sequence). The CDR3 nucleotides read TGTGCCAGCAGTTACTCCTCCCTAGATCGAGAGACCCAGTACTTC. It translates to CASSYSSLDRETQYF.

The rearrangement uses TRBV3-1 and TRBJ2-3, with TRBD2 matching 8 bases. Per germline, CDR1 LGHDT and CDR2 YNNKEL (reference sequence). The CDR3 is made up of 16 amino acids. V trimming: 5 bases; J trimming: 0 bases; junction bases outside the gene matches: 7. CDR3 sequence reads: CASSERLATSTDTQYF. DNA for the CDR3: TGTGCCAGCAGCGAAAGACTAGCGACTAGCACAGATACGCAGTATTTT.

The gene calls are TRBV4-3 and TRBJ2-5; D may correspond to TRBD1 or TRBD2 (5 bases each). Germline V CDR1 and CDR2: LGHNA, YSLEER. V lost 2 bases and J 3 bases, leaving 19 bases between the germline ends. The CDR3 loop spans 17 amino acids. DNA for the CDR3: TGCGCCAGCAGCCAAACCTGCCCGTTGCAGGGAGAAGAGACCCAGTACTTC. This encodes CASSQTCPLQGEETQYF.

Only a few counts were recorded for this clonotype. This rearrangement joins TRBV7-2 to TRBJ2-5; weak D call: TRBD2 (6 bases). Germline V gene lookup returns CDR1 SGHTA and CDR2 FQGNSA. The V gene lost 5 bases and the J gene lost 4 bases, with 8 bases spanning the gap. The CDR3 extends over 12 amino acids. CDR3 in DNA: TGTGCCAGCAGCATGGGGGGAGAGACCCAGTACTTC. Protein product: CASSMGGETQYF.

The chain employs TRBV7-2 and TRBJ2-7; 7 nucleotides match TRBD2. This CDR3 contains 17 residues. Germline CDR1 and CDR2: SGHTA and FQGNSA. V lost 4 bases and J lost 2; bases outside the gene matches: 14. CDR3 sequence (DNA): TGTGCCAGCAGCTCCGTCGGGCGGCTAGCGGAAGCCTACGAGCAGTACTTC. This translates into CASSSVGRLAEAYEQYF.

This clonotype showed up just once. CDR3 amino acids: CASSSGTSGTPETQYF. DNA for the CDR3: TGTGCCAGCAGTTCGGGGACTAGCGGGACGCCTGAGACCCAGTACTTC. The rearrangement links TRBV28 to TRBJ2-5; 13 positions agree with TRBD2. Losses at the gene ends were 4 bases for V and 5 bases for J; bases not matched to a gene: 7. The CDR3 totals 16 residues. Per germline, CDR1 MDHEN and CDR2 SYDVKM.

This rearrangement joins TRBV19 to TRBJ1-5; D may be TRBD1 (6 bases). This CDR3 is 15 amino acids long. V gave up 3 bases and J gave up 5 bases, with 14 bases separating them. Germline loops: CDR1 LNHDA, CDR2 SQIVND (reference sequence). The CDR3 loop reads CASSIASGAHQPQHF. The CDR3 nucleotides are TGTGCCAGTAGTATCGCGTCAGGGGCTCATCAGCCCCAGCATTTT.

CDR3 residues: CASSLGTSGPYNEQFF. The CDR3 DNA is TGCGCCAGCAGCTTGGGTACTAGCGGTCCCTACAATGAGCAGTTCTTC. The chain couples TRBV5-1 to TRBJ2-1; 8 nucleotides match TRBD2. This CDR3 is 16 amino acids long. Germline loops: CDR1 SGHRS, CDR2 YFSETQ. With 0 bases clipped from V and 2 bases from J, the junction kept 4 bases outside the gene matches.

The CDR3 reads CASTSQAGTGSYTGELFF. CDR3 in DNA: TGTGCCAGCACCTCTCAAGCCGGGACAGGTTCTTACACCGGGGAGCTGTTTTTT. This chain links TRBV6-2 or TRBV6-3 with TRBJ2-2; 8 bases align to TRBD1. The CDR3 length is 18 residues. Losses at the gene ends were 7 bases for V and 3 bases for J; bases not matched to a gene: 16. CDR1 is MNHEY and CDR2 is SVGEGT in the germline V gene.

This chain links TRBV29-1 with TRBJ1-1; D uncertain. The V end lost 5 bases, the J end lost 0 bases, and 13 bases lay between the germline ends. Looked up from germline, CDR1 is SQVTM and CDR2 is ANQGSEA. The CDR3 loop spans 14 amino acids. The CDR3 loop is CSVSILAMNTEAFF. CDR3 sequence (DNA): TGCAGCGTTTCCATCCTCGCAATGAACACTGAAGCTTTCTTT.

The gene calls are TRBV3-1 and TRBJ1-2; D is possibly TRBD1 (5 bases). Germline loops: CDR1 LGHDT, CDR2 YNNKEL (reference sequence). The V end lost 0 bases, the J end lost 4 bases, and 15 bases lay between the germline ends. The CDR3 is 16 residues long. The CDR3 protein is CASSQDLRTSVYGYTF. CDR3 bases: TGTGCCAGCAGCCAAGATCTGAGGACATCGGTCTATGGCTACACCTTC.

The rearrangement uses TRBV5-1 and TRBJ2-7, with TRBD1 as a possible D gene (6 bases). V was cut by 0 bases and J by 2 bases, with 21 bases left in between. Germline CDR1 reads SGHRS; CDR2 reads YFSETQ. This CDR3 spans 18 amino acids. This CDR3 reads CASSLAARTDIPPYEQYF. As DNA, the CDR3 is TGCGCCAGCAGCTTGGCCGCCAGGACAGATATACCCCCCTACGAGCAGTACTTC.

CDR3 coding DNA: TGTGCCAGCAGCGTAGCCGGGACAGGAGTTTACGAGCAGTACTTC. Translated: CASSVAGTGVYEQYF. This sequence joins TRBV9 and TRBJ2-7; 8 bases are a match to TRBD1. With V trimmed by 0 bases and J by 4 bases, 6 bases remained unmatched. The CDR3 totals 15 residues. Germline CDR1 SGDLS, CDR2 YYNGEE.

This clonotype has a handful of counts. This rearrangement joins TRBV2 to TRBJ2-5, with 8 bases that match TRBD1. V was pared by 4 bases and J by 3 bases, with 1 base of the junction left unmatched. The CDR3 is 13 amino acids. Germline loops: CDR1 SNHLY, CDR2 FYNNEI. The DNA of the CDR3 is TGTGCCAGCAGTGGACAGGGGAAAGAGACCCAGTACTTC. It yields the protein CASSGQGKETQYF.

V and J are TRBV29-1 and TRBJ2-2; no reliable D call. This CDR3 has 12 amino acids. Germline lookup yields CDR1 SQVTM and CDR2 ANQGSEA. V lost 4 bases and J 3 bases, leaving 6 bases between the germline ends. CDR3: CSVVGYTGELFF. The CDR3 region has the DNA TGCAGCGTTGTGGGGTACACCGGGGAGCTGTTTTTT.

The chain is built from TRBV2 and TRBJ2-7; D is perhaps TRBD2 (6 bases). The CDR3 contains 11 residues. Germline lookup yields CDR1 SNHLY and CDR2 FYNNEI. V was shortened by 10 bases and J by 4 bases, with 11 bases between the two germline ends. This CDR3 reads CAISAGYEQYF. The CDR3 nucleotides are TGTGCCATCTCCGCGGGGTACGAGCAGTACTTC.

The J gene is TRBJ2-5, the V gene TRBV18; D is possibly TRBD1 (6 bases). The CDR3 is 13 residues long. Trimming stripped 3 bases from V and 2 bases from J, with 7 bases between. Per the germline V gene, CDR1 is KGHSH and CDR2 is LQKENI. CDR3 nucleotides: TGTGCCAGCTCACCGCAGGGGCAAGAGACCCAGTACTTC. Encoded protein: CASSPQGQETQYF.

The chain joins TRBV5-1 to TRBJ2-1; 10 bases fit TRBD2. The CDR3 totals 16 residues. CDR1 and CDR2 from the germline V gene are SGHRS and YFSETQ. The V and J ends lost 1 base and 1 base, in that order; junction bases with no gene match: 2. The CDR3 DNA reads TGCGCCAGCAGCTTGACTAGCGGGATATCCTACAATGAGCAGTTCTTC. Translation: CASSLTSGISYNEQFF.

This chain joins TRBV5-6 and TRBJ1-6; TRBD1 matches at 7 bases. Per the germline V gene, CDR1 is SGHDT and CDR2 is YYEEEE. J was trimmed by 7 bases and V by 6 bases; bases with no gene match: 13. The length of the CDR3 is 16 residues. The CDR3 nucleotides are TGTGCCAGCACCCCCGAGTACAGGGGAAAGAATTCACCCCTCCACTTT. Translating it yields CASTPEYRGKNSPLHF.

The V gene is TRBV18, the J gene TRBJ1-4, with D unclear. This CDR3 has 14 residues. Trimming left V 3 bases short and J 8 bases short, with 13 bases between. Germline V CDR1 and CDR2: KGHSH, LQKENI. The DNA of the CDR3 is TGTGCCAGCTCACCTAGCCCGGACGGGGAAAAACTGTTTTTT. Protein product: CASSPSPDGEKLFF.

V is TRBV5-5 and J is TRBJ1-1; unclear D gene. CDR3 length: 13 amino acids. V lost 2 bases to trimming and J lost 7 bases, with 12 bases between them. Germline CDR1 and CDR2: SGHKS and YYEKEE (reference sequence). CDR3 coding DNA: TGTGCCAGCAGCTTTACGACACAGTTTGAAGCTTTCTTT. Encoded protein: CASSFTTQFEAFF.

V usage is TRBV29-1 and J usage is TRBJ1-6, with D hard to call. CDR3 length: 13 amino acids. V dropped 2 bases and J dropped 6 bases, with 8 bases sitting between them. Germline CDR1 is SQVTM and CDR2 is ANQGSEA. Here the CDR3 DNA reads TGCAGCGTTGAACTTGTTGGTAATTCACCCCTCCACTTT. This translates into CSVELVGNSPLHF. Based on the CDR3 plus reference TRBV29-1 and TRBJ1-6, the full variable domain is SAVISQKPSRDICQRGTSLTIQCQVDSQVTMMFWYRQQPGQSLTLIATANQGSEATYESGFVIDKFPISRPNLTFSTLTVSNMSPEDSSIYLCSVELVGNSPLHFGNGTRLTVT.

The V gene is TRBV19, the J gene TRBJ2-7; D is possibly TRBD2 (6 bases). The V and J ends lost 4 bases and 6 bases respectively, with 13 bases between them. This CDR3 has 13 amino acids. Germline V gene lookup returns CDR1 LNHDA and CDR2 SQIVND (reference sequence). CDR3 in amino acids: CASSTGTPTEQYF. The CDR3 DNA is TGTGCCAGTAGTACAGGGACTCCAACCGAGCAGTACTTC.